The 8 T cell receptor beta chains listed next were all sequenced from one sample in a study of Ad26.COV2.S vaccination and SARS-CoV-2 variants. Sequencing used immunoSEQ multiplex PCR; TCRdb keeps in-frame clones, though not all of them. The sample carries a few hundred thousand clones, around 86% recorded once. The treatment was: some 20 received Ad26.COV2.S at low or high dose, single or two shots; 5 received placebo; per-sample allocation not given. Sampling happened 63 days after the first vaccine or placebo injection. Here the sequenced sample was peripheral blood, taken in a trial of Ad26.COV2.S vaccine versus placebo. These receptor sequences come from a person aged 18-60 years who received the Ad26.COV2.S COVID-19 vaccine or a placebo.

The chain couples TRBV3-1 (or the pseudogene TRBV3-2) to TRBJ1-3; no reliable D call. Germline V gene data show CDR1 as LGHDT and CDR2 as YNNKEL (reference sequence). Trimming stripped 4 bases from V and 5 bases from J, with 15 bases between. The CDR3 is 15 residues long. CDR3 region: CASSPVLSARNTIYF. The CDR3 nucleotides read TGTGCCAGCAGCCCGGTTCTGTCAGCTAGAAACACCATATATTTT.

In DNA, the CDR3 is TGTGCCAGCAGCTTAGGACAGGGATTCTACGAGCAGTACTTC. Its translation: CASSLGQGFYEQYF. V usage is TRBV11-2 and J usage is TRBJ2-7; 7 nucleotides line up with TRBD1. Germline V gene lookup returns CDR1 SGHAT and CDR2 FQNNGV. The CDR3 runs 14 residues. J lost 3 bases, V lost 1 base, and 3 bases had no gene match.

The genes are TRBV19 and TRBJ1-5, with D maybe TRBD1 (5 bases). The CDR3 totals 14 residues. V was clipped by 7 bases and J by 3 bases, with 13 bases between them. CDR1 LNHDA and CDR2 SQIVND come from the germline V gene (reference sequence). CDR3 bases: TGTGCCAGTAACCGTCGGGGGGACAATCAGCCCCAGCATTTT. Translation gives CASNRRGDNQPQHF.

The chain's CDR3 is CAWSGRSTGELFF. CDR3 nucleotides: TGTGCCTGGAGTGGCAGGAGCACCGGGGAGCTGTTTTTT. This chain links TRBV30 with TRBJ2-2, with no clear D. This CDR3 is 13 amino acids long. CDR1 is GTSNPN and CDR2 is SVGIG in the germline V gene (reference sequence). V was cut by 1 base and J by 4 bases, with 7 bases left in between.

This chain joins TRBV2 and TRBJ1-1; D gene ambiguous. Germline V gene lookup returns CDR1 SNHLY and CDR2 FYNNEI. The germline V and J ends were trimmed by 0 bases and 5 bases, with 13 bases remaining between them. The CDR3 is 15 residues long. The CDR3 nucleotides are TGTGCCAGCAGTGAAGCCCGGGGATCAAGGACTGAAGCTTTCTTT. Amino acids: CASSEARGSRTEAFF.

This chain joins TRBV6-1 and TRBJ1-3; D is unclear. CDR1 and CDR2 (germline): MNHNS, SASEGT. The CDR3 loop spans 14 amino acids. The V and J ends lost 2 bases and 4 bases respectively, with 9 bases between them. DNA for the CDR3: TGTGCCAGCAGTGAAATGGGCTCCGGAAACACCATATATTTT. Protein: CASSEMGSGNTIYF.

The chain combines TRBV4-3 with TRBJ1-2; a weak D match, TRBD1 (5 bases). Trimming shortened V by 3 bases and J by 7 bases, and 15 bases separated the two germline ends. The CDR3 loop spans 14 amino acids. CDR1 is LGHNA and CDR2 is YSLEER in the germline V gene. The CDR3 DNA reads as TGCGCCAGCAGCCAGTACGGGACTCTAAGTGGCTACACCTTC. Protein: CASSQYGTLSGYTF.

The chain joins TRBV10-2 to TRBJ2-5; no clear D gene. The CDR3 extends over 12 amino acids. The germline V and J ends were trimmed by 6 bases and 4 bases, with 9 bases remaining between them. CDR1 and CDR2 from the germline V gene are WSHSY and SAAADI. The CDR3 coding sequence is TGCGCCAGCAGCCGCCTAATAGAGACCCAGTACTTC. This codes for CASSRLIETQYF.